This T cell receptor beta chain was found in a study of control samples from healthy donors and cancer patients. Profiling relied on immunoSEQ multiplex PCR, and the TCRdb table lists in-frame clones only, not all of them. The table records fewer than 500,000 clones, roughly 90% of them present only once. The CDR3 is 15 amino acids. Per germline, CDR1 SGHDT and CDR2 YYEEEE. Trimming pared 4 bases from V and 4 bases from J, leaving 18 bases between. This clone was counted a few times. Sequencing was done on a sample of PBMCs. This chain links TRBV5-6 with TRBJ2-7; D is possibly TRBD1 (6 bases). This TCR came from a man between 35 and 55 years old with head and neck cancer. In DNA form, the CDR3 reads TGTGCCAGCAGCCCCGGGGACAAGACCCAGTACGAGCAGTACTTC. Amino acids: CASSPGDKTQYEQYF.